The 30 T cell receptor beta chains presented below share a single source sample, sequenced in a study of blood T cells in healthy people across ages. Combining a sample-barcoded 5' primer with a J-beta primer mix, a second PCR ran for roughly 7 to 12 cycles. TCRdb re-called the 5' RACE reads with MiXCR, one entry per CDR3 protein. Counted here are fewer than 1.5 million distinct CDR3 sequences, roughly 40% occurring once; the ten biggest clones make up 7.9%. The sequencing sample was made of blood. These receptors came from a woman between 18 and 29 years old in good health.

The chain uses TRBV11-1 and TRBJ2-3; TRBD1 aligns across 7 bases. The V segment lost 5 bases and the J segment 2 bases; nucleotides outside the gene matches: 7. Germline values: CDR1 SGHAT, CDR2 FQDESV (reference sequence). The CDR3 totals 15 residues. The CDR3 sequence is CASSPDRVTTDTQYF. In DNA, the CDR3 is TGTGCCAGCAGCCCAGACAGGGTAACCACAGATACGCAGTATTTT. The variable domain in full, with the rest retrieved from reference TRBV11-1 and TRBJ2-3, is EAEVAQSPRYKITEKSQAVAFWCDPISGHATLYWYRQILGQGPELLVQFQDESVVDDSQLPKDRFSAERLKGVDSTLKIQPAELGDSAMYLCASSPDRVTTDTQYFGPGTRLTVL.

In its sample, this clonotype was seen a few times. The J gene is TRBJ2-7, the V gene TRBV27; TRBD2 aligns across 7 bases. Germline V gene lookup returns CDR1 MNHEY and CDR2 SMNVEV (reference sequence). The CDR3 sequence is 15 residues long. J was trimmed by 5 bases and V by 1 base; bases with no gene match: 8. The CDR3 here is CASSLWGGSGDEQYF. In DNA, the CDR3 is TGTGCCAGCAGTTTATGGGGCGGGAGTGGAGACGAGCAGTACTTC.

The chain employs TRBV3-1 and TRBJ2-5; the D is unclear. Trimming pared 1 base from V and 3 bases from J, leaving 9 bases between. Per the germline V gene, CDR1 is LGHDT and CDR2 is YNNKEL (reference sequence). The CDR3 loop spans 14 amino acids. The CDR3 DNA sequence: TGTGCCAGCAGCCAAGGTTCGGCAGAAGAGACCCAGTACTTC. Amino acid sequence: CASSQGSAEETQYF.

The chain joins TRBV6-2 or TRBV6-3 to TRBJ2-5; 9 bases align to TRBD2. Unmatched junction bases numbered 4, after V lost 3 bases and J lost 5 bases. Germline CDR1 and CDR2: MNHEY and SVGEGT. This CDR3 is built from 14 residues. The CDR3 protein is CASSYSGSSETQYF. CDR3 bases: TGTGCCAGCAGTTATAGCGGGAGTTCGGAGACCCAGTACTTC.

This clonotype turned up a few times. V is TRBV4-2 and J is TRBJ2-5, with a weak D call TRBD2 (7 bases). V lost 4 bases and J lost 1, with 25 bases in between. The germline V gene has CDR1 LGHNA and CDR2 YNFKEQ. CDR3 size: 19 residues. The CDR3 loop is CASSLTGPLWGGAQETQYF. The CDR3 DNA reads as TGTGCCAGCAGCCTGACCGGCCCCCTTTGGGGGGGGGCCCAAGAGACCCAGTACTTC.

This clonotype was observed a few times. V usage is TRBV6-5 and J usage is TRBJ1-6; 8 positions agree with TRBD1. The ends lost 6 bases at V and 7 bases at J; junction bases unmatched: 8. Germline CDR1 MNHEY, CDR2 SVGAGI. The CDR3 covers 15 residues. The CDR3 region is CASSTGQGGNSPLHF. The DNA of the CDR3 is TGTGCCAGCAGCACCGGACAGGGTGGCAATTCACCCCTCCACTTT.

This clonotype was picked up a small number of times. The chain carries TRBV7-7 and TRBJ2-1; 7 bases match TRBD2. V lost 5 bases and J lost 7; bases outside the gene matches: 14. Germline V gene lookup returns CDR1 SSHAT and CDR2 FNYEAQ (reference sequence). The length of the CDR3 is 16 residues. The CDR3 DNA sequence: TGTGCCAGCAGCGAGGATGTTGCGGGAGCTGGGAATGAGCAGTTCTTC. Its protein product is CASSEDVAGAGNEQFF.

This clonotype came up many times. The chain is built from TRBV6-1 and TRBJ2-7, with unresolved D. Germline V lookup: CDR1 MNHNS, CDR2 SASEGT. V gave up 3 bases and J gave up 6 bases, with 3 bases separating them. This CDR3 region has 10 residues. The CDR3 reads CASSDSEQYF. In DNA, the CDR3 is TGTGCCAGCAGTGACTCCGAGCAGTACTTC.

The chain has TRBV9 and TRBJ1-2, with D unclear. Germline values: CDR1 SGDLS, CDR2 YYNGEE. This CDR3 is built from 14 residues. The germline V and J ends were trimmed by 4 bases and 4 bases, with 14 bases remaining between them. The CDR3, as DNA: TGTGCCAGCAGCCTCGACCGGAGCCTCTATGGCTACACCTTC. Translation gives CASSLDRSLYGYTF.

Only a few counts were recorded for this clonotype. The V and J genes are TRBV6-1 and TRBJ1-4; a weak D match, TRBD1 (5 bases). The CDR3 runs 15 residues. CDR1 MNHNS and CDR2 SASEGT come from the germline V gene. The V end was cut by 2 bases, the J end by 7 bases, with 14 bases between. This CDR3 reads CASSEKGWQGEKLFF. CDR3 coding DNA: TGTGCCAGCAGTGAAAAGGGGTGGCAGGGTGAAAAACTGTTTTTT.

V is TRBV2 and J is TRBJ2-7, with D perhaps given as TRBD1 or TRBD2 (5 bases each). The V gene's germline CDR1 is SNHLY and CDR2 FYNNEI. The V gene lost 6 bases and the J gene lost 0 bases, with 15 bases spanning the gap. The CDR3 is made up of 15 amino acids. CDR3 sequence: CASSADRDDSYEQYF. The CDR3, as DNA: TGTGCCAGCAGCGCTGACCGGGACGACTCCTACGAGCAGTACTTC.

CDR3 DNA sequence: TGTGCCAGCAGCTTAGGGGACAGAACCATGAACACTGAAGCTTTCTTT. Translating gives CASSLGDRTMNTEAFF. The J gene is TRBJ1-1, the V gene TRBV11-2; TRBD1 matches at 7 bases. Germline V lookup: CDR1 SGHAT, CDR2 FQNNGV. There are 16 residues in the CDR3. The V and J ends lost 1 base and 0 bases, in that order; junction bases with no gene match: 5.

The V call is TRBV5-1, the J call TRBJ2-1, with 7 nucleotides matching TRBD2. CDR1 is SGHRS, CDR2 YFSETQ, per germline. V lost 1 base and J lost 0; bases outside the gene matches: 13. This CDR3 comprises 19 residues. The DNA for the CDR3 is TGCGCCAGCAGCTTGAATGGCGTTGTAACGGGAGGCTCCTACAATGAGCAGTTCTTC. This translates into CASSLNGVVTGGSYNEQFF. Full variable domain (remainder filled in from reference TRBV5-1 and TRBJ2-1): KAGVTQTPRYLIKTRGQQVTLSCSPISGHRSVSWYQQTPGQGLQFLFEYFSETQRNKGNFPGRFSGRQFSNSRSEMNVSTLELGDSALYLCASSLNGVVTGGSYNEQFFGPGTRLTVL.

This clonotype was observed a handful of times. This rearrangement joins TRBV7-2 to TRBJ2-7; TRBD1 matches at 7 bases. The germline V gene has CDR1 SGHTA and CDR2 FQGNSA. The CDR3 length is 15 residues. J was trimmed by 0 bases and V by 1 base; bases with no gene match: 3. The CDR3 sequence: CASSLETGVSYEQYF. The CDR3 nucleotides are TGTGCCAGCAGCTTAGAAACAGGGGTCTCCTACGAGCAGTACTTC.

The chain joins TRBV7-2 to TRBJ2-7; 13 positions match TRBD2. CDR3 length equals 18 residues. After removal of 1 base from V and 7 bases from J, the junction contained 13 bases not matched to a gene. In germline, CDR1 is SGHTA, CDR2 FQGNSA. CDR3 in amino acids: CASSLELAGGPFLNEQYF. CDR3 bases: TGTGCCAGCAGCTTAGAACTAGCGGGGGGGCCGTTTCTCAATGAGCAGTACTTC.

The V call is TRBV14, the J call TRBJ2-3, with 8 bases that match TRBD1. Germline-derived CDR1 and CDR2 are SGHDN and FVKESK. The CDR3 loop spans 24 amino acids. J gave up 0 bases and V 4 bases, and 30 bases lay outside the gene matches. The CDR3 sequence: CASSPTWRDRTTSRPDTSTDTQYF. CDR3 sequence (DNA): TGTGCCAGCAGCCCGACGTGGCGGGACAGGACCACTAGCCGGCCTGATACTAGCACAGATACGCAGTATTTT.

This clonotype occurred a few times. This chain uses TRBV6-6 with TRBJ2-5; 12 nucleotides match TRBD1. Germline loops: CDR1 MNHNY, CDR2 SVGAGI (reference sequence). The CDR3 is made up of 15 amino acids. The trim removed 6 bases at V and 11 bases at J, leaving 13 bases unmatched. The CDR3 spells CASSSPGQGAREQYF. DNA of the CDR3: TGTGCCAGCAGCTCTCCGGGACAGGGGGCGAGGGAGCAGTACTTC.

The rearrangement uses TRBV29-1 and TRBJ2-7, with D possibly TRBD2 on 5 matching bases. Trimming left V 7 bases short and J 7 bases short, with 20 bases between. The V gene's germline CDR1 is SQVTM and CDR2 ANQGSEA. There are 13 residues in the CDR3. CDR3 in DNA: TGCAGCGACGCGGGTCTCGTCGGCTATGAGCAGTACTTC. It is translated as CSDAGLVGYEQYF.

This clonotype was observed a handful of times. The chain employs TRBV27 and TRBJ1-4; TRBD1 is a possible D gene (6 bases). The CDR3 length is 16 residues. Germline V CDR1 and CDR2: MNHEY, SMNVEV (reference sequence). Trimming pared 4 bases from V and 5 bases from J, leaving 17 bases between. As DNA, the CDR3 is TGTGCCAGCAGTTCCTACGGACAGCCAGACAATGAAAAACTGTTTTTT. Its translation is CASSSYGQPDNEKLFF.

V is TRBV6-1 and J is TRBJ2-3; D is ambiguous. The CDR3 loop spans 15 amino acids. CDR1 is MNHNS, CDR2 SASEGT, per germline. The ends were cut back, 0 bases at V and 1 base at J, with 8 bases in the middle. The CDR3: CASSEAGWGTDTQYF. Here the CDR3 DNA reads TGTGCCAGCAGTGAAGCAGGGTGGGGCACAGATACGCAGTATTTT.

In this sample, this clonotype turned up once. The genes are TRBV20-1 and TRBJ2-5, with 9 positions matching TRBD2. The DNA end is a closer match to TRBJ2-7, so the J assignment may be wrong. There are 15 residues in the CDR3. Germline V gene lookup returns CDR1 DFQATT and CDR2 SNEGSKA (reference sequence). CDR3 in amino acids: CSARAGRGGLYEQYF. DNA of the CDR3: TGCAGTGCTAGAGCGGGGCGGGGGGGCCTCTACGAGCAGTACTTC.

In its sample, this clonotype was seen many times. The rearrangement links TRBV6-2 or TRBV6-3 to TRBJ2-3; 8 bases match TRBD2. V lost 2 bases to trimming and J lost 5 bases; unmatched junction nucleotides: 6. The CDR3 has 15 amino acids. Germline CDR1 reads MNHEY; CDR2 reads SVGEGT. CDR3 sequence: CASSYRAGGGDTQYF. The CDR3 DNA follows: TGTGCCAGCAGTTACCGGGCGGGAGGTGGAGATACGCAGTATTTT.

The V gene is TRBV7-3, the J gene TRBJ2-7; perhaps TRBD1 as D (5 bases). There are 16 residues in the CDR3. Per the germline V gene, CDR1 is SGHTA and CDR2 is FQGTGA. Trimming removed 5 bases from V and 5 bases from J, with 22 bases in between. CDR3 amino acids: CASSPRGGVGMNEQYF. Written as DNA, the CDR3 is TGTGCCAGCAGCCCTAGGGGTGGGGTAGGAATGAACGAGCAGTACTTC.

The chain carries TRBV7-2 and TRBJ2-1; unclear D gene. Judging by the DNA end, TRBJ2-7 fits better; the J call may be wrong. This CDR3 has 12 residues. In germline, CDR1 is SGHTA, CDR2 FQGNSA. CDR3 amino acids: CASSPVYNEQYF. The CDR3 DNA reads TGTGCCAGCAGCCCCGTCTACAATGAGCAGTACTTC.

The genes are TRBV6-6 and TRBJ2-5; D gene unclear. This CDR3 is built from 16 residues. Trimming stripped 0 bases from V and 11 bases from J, with 22 bases between. Per the germline V gene, CDR1 is MNHNY and CDR2 is SVGAGI (reference sequence). The CDR3 reads CASSYSLARSGDEQYF. CDR3 coding DNA: TGTGCCAGCAGTTACTCTCTGGCTAGATCGGGCGATGAGCAGTACTTC.

The chain is built from TRBV28 and TRBJ1-4; D possibly corresponds to TRBD1 (5 bases). Germline CDR1 is MDHEN and CDR2 is SYDVKM. The CDR3 spans 15 residues. V lost 6 bases and J 3 bases, leaving 14 bases between the germline ends. The CDR3 protein is CASSATSGANEKLFF. In DNA form, the CDR3 reads TGTGCCAGCAGCGCGACGTCGGGGGCTAATGAAAAACTGTTTTTT.

This clonotype was counted only a few times. The chain carries TRBV7-2 and TRBJ1-5, with unresolved D. This CDR3 is built from 14 residues. V lost 4 bases, J lost 3 bases, and 10 bases lay in between. CDR1 is SGHTA and CDR2 is FQGNSA in the germline V gene. CDR3 loop: CASSSVSDNQPQHF. CDR3 bases: TGTGCCAGCAGCTCTGTCTCCGACAATCAGCCCCAGCATTTT.

The V and J genes are TRBV5-1 and TRBJ2-1, with D possibly being TRBD1 or TRBD2 (5 bases each). The CDR3 extends over 16 amino acids. Trimming removed 3 bases from V and 4 bases from J, with 17 bases in between. CDR1 and CDR2 from the germline V gene are SGHRS and YFSETQ. The CDR3 sequence is CASSSLVGAGYNEQFF. The DNA for the CDR3 is TGCGCCAGCAGCTCTCTGGTCGGGGCTGGTTACAATGAGCAGTTCTTC.

V usage is TRBV12-3 or TRBV12-4 and J usage is TRBJ2-7; TRBD2 matches 11 bases. The last part of the DNA fits TRBJ2-5 better; the J call may be wrong. The CDR3 has 17 residues. CDR3 in amino acids: CASSFGLLAGGQETQYF. CDR3 sequence (DNA): TGTGCCAGCAGTTTCGGGCTCCTAGCGGGGGGCCAAGAGACCCAGTACTTC.

This clonotype was counted between two and nine times. V is TRBV13 and J is TRBJ2-7; TRBD2 matches 8 bases. This CDR3 region has 15 residues. V trimming: 3 bases; J trimming: 2 bases; junction bases outside the gene matches: 6. Germline CDR1 is PRHDT and CDR2 is FYEKMQ (reference sequence). CDR3 region: CASSFLASGPYEQYF. CDR3 nucleotides: TGTGCCAGCAGCTTTTTGGCTAGCGGGCCCTACGAGCAGTACTTC.